The clone carrying this TCR beta chain was picked up a small number of times. Trimming cost V 3 bases and J 0 bases, with 9 bases left between them. The germline V gene encodes CDR1 MNHEY and CDR2 SVGAGI. The CDR3 runs to 14 residues. Here immunoSEQ multiplex PCR was the method, and the copy in TCRdb shows in-frame clones only, minus some. The table records 300,000 or so clones, roughly nine tenths of them present only once. This record belongs to a study of blood T cell repertoires in COVID-19. Looking at the study overall: Samples of COVID-19 (acute and convalescent) were obtained from the United States, Italy and Spain.

The sequence was obtained from a woman in her thirties with COVID-19, enrolled during active disease. Source material: peripheral blood. This chain connects TRBV6-5 to TRBJ2-7; D is perhaps TRBD2 (5 bases). CDR3 sequence: CASSYVGSSYEQYF. CDR3 DNA sequence: TGTGCCAGCAGTTATGTGGGGAGCTCCTACGAGCAGTACTTC.